This T cell receptor beta chain was obtained from a study of shared clonotypes between healthy human individuals. Overall study: Aged 18 to 49, the donors were a couple of women and a few men.

Broader study findings: Several donors held about 5% of naive CD4 clonotypes in common. Among the subsets, naive ones generally showed larger estimated richness than memory ones.

As to this clone: Its antigen remains unknown. This sample includes further DNA sequences coding for the same CDR3.

In the original workflow: There were no quality scores in the junction-only immunoSEQ sequences, so filtering differed. Produced via immunoSEQ multiplex PCR; TCRdb's table is partial and in-frame only. The D gene and trimming were derived from the DNA, and the V and J assignments and clone size from that table. The sample shows about 2,100,000 clones, roughly 91% of them seen only once. CDR3 length: 15 residues. V lost 0 bases, J lost 1 base, and 3 bases stayed unmatched. Germline V lookup: CDR1 MNHEY, CDR2 SMNVEV (reference sequence). CD45RO negativity and positive selection for CCR7 defined naive CD8 cells, a population that excluded terminally differentiated effector memory CD45RA+ cells.

The V call is TRBV27, the J call TRBJ2-7; 7 positions agree with TRBD2. The TCR sequence derives from a man in his late teens or twenties in good health. Some clones in this sample may be carry-over from other donors' samples. Sequencing was carried out using naive CD8+ T cells from PBMCs. CDR3 in DNA: TGTGCCAGCAGTTTATCGGGGGGGACTTCCTACGAGCAGTACTTC. This encodes CASSLSGGTSYEQYF.